Listed below are T cell receptor beta chains from one sample, sequenced in a study of blood T cells in healthy people across ages. TCRdb recomputed calls from the 5' RACE reads with MiXCR, one row per CDR3 protein. The sample has hundreds of thousands of distinct CDR3 sequences; 45% to 55% are singletons. Specimen: blood. The receptors originated from an elderly man in good health. CDR3s include the opening cysteine and the closing phenylalanine or tryptophan. The D gene is left open where the match is weak. The size entry is marked missing in some rows and otherwise reads once, few, many or a size class.

- TRBJ1-6 few TRBV6-2/TRBV6-3 TGTGCCAGCAGTTATCGAACCCGGGCGGATGCTTCACCCCTCCACTTT CASSYRTRADASPLHF
- TRBJ2-5 - TRBV4-3 TGCGCCAGCAGCCAAGATTGGGCAGGCGCCCAAGAGACCCAGTACTTC CASSQDWAGAQETQYF
- TRBJ2-7 few TRBV7-3 TGTGCCAGCAGCTTAGGACAAACGCCAACCTACGAGCAGTACTTC CASSLGQTPTYEQYF
TRBD2 TRBJ2-5 - TRBV7-9 TGTGCCAGCACTACGGGACTAGGGGAGACCCAGTACTTC CASTTGLGETQYF
TRBD2 TRBJ2-1 - TRBV12-3/TRBV12-4 TGTGCCAGCAGTCCTCTCAGGGTTGCGGGGGGACCCAGCTCCTACAATGAGCAGTTCTTC CASSPLRVAGGPSSYNEQFF
- TRBJ2-7 - TRBV3-1 TGTGCCAGCAGCCAGGGTTTGGGGGTCCTCTCCTACGAGCAGTACTTC CASSQGLGVLSYEQYF
- TRBJ2-1 - TRBV20-1 TGCAGTGCTAGTCGGAGGAATTCCTACAATGAGCAGTTCTTC CSASRRNSYNEQFF
- TRBJ1-2 - TRBV20-1 TGCAGTGCTAGTCGGGGGGCAAGTTATGGCTACACCTTC CSASRGASYGYTF
TRBD1 TRBJ2-1 few TRBV4-3 TGCGCCAGCAGCCAGAATCCGGGACAGGGCTACAATGAGCAGTTCTTC CASSQNPGQGYNEQFF
- TRBJ2-1 - TRBV6-5 TGTGCCAGCAGTAACACAGCCCCCTACAATGAGCAGTTCTTC CASSNTAPYNEQFF
TRBD1 TRBJ2-5 - TRBV10-3 TGTGTCATCAGTGAGGGACAGGGGGAGACCCAGTACTTC CVISEGQGETQYF
- TRBJ2-7 once TRBV12-5 TGTGCTAGTGGTTTAGAACAGGGTCGGCACGAGCAGTACTTC CASGLEQGRHEQYF
TRBD2 TRBJ2-3 - TRBV7-9 TGTGCCAGCAGCTTAGGGGCGGCGGGAGGGACAGATACGCAGTATTTT CASSLGAAGGTDTQYF
TRBD1 TRBJ2-7 - TRBV20-1 TGCAGTGCTAGAGATCTTATTAGGACAGGGGCCTACGAGCAGTACTTC CSARDLIRTGAYEQYF
- TRBJ2-7 - TRBV11-2 TGTGCCAGCAGCTTTGACAGGATCTCCTACGAGCAGTACTTC CASSFDRISYEQYF
TRBD1 TRBJ2-2 - TRBV27 TGTGCCAGCCGGCGGGACAGGGGCACCGGGGAGCTGTTTTTT CASRRDRGTGELFF
- TRBJ1-3 - TRBV10-3 TGTGCCATCAGTGAGACGGTAAACTCTGGAAACACCATATATTTT CAISETVNSGNTIYF
- TRBJ2-2 - TRBV29-1 TGCAGCGTTGGGGGGCGGATGAACACCGGGGAGCTGTTTTTT CSVGGRMNTGELFF
TRBD1 TRBJ2-7 - TRBV6-2/TRBV6-3 TGTGCCACCTCACAGGGGAACGAGCAGTACTTC CATSQGNEQYF
- TRBJ2-1 - TRBV15 TGTGCCACCAGCAGAGGGGGAATTCGGAATGAGCAGTTCTTC CATSRGGIRNEQFF
- TRBJ1-2 many TRBV12-3/TRBV12-4 TGTGCCAGCTTGGCCCATGGGGGGCTCAATGATGGCTACACCTTC CASLAHGGLNDGYTF
- TRBJ2-1 once TRBV7-9 TGTGCCAGCAGCTTAGTGGGGGCAGGGGCTAGCAATGAGCAGTTCTTC CASSLVGAGASNEQFF
- TRBJ2-1 few TRBV6-5 TGTGCCAGCAGTCTACGGGGTCCGGCGCATGAGCAGTTCTTC CASSLRGPAHEQFF
TRBD2 TRBJ2-1 - TRBV20-1 TGCAGTGCTCGGACTAGCGGGACTAATGAGCAGTTCTTC CSARTSGTNEQFF
TRBD2 TRBJ2-7 - TRBV20-1 TGCAGTGCTAGGTTCGCGACTAGCGGGAGTTCCGAGCAGTACTTC CSARFATSGSSEQYF
- TRBJ2-5 many TRBV6-5 TGTGCCAGCAGACTGGGGGCTGGGGGTGGTCAAGAGACCCAGTACTTC CASRLGAGGGQETQYF
- TRBJ2-7 few TRBV6-5 TGTGCCAGCAGTTACTCTCCAGAATTAGATAACGAGCAGTACTTC CASSYSPELDNEQYF
- TRBJ1-1 - TRBV10-3 TGTGCCATCAGTTCTCTCGAGGGGGTTGGCACTGAAGCTTTCTTT CAISSLEGVGTEAFF
- TRBJ1-2 few TRBV7-9 TGTGCCAGCAGCTTTGGGAGAGGCTACACCTTC CASSFGRGYTF
- TRBJ1-4 few TRBV6-6 TGTGCCAGCAGTTACCCACCCCTGGGGACAACTAATGAAAAACTGTTTTTT CASSYPPLGTTNEKLFF
TRBD2 TRBJ2-7 few TRBV20-1 TGCAGTGCTAGAACTCCTGGGAGCGGGAAGTCCTACGAGCAGTACTTC CSARTPGSGKSYEQYF
TRBD2 TRBJ2-7 - TRBV5-8 TGTGCCAGCAGCGGTCTTGCGGGAGACGAGCAGTACTTC CASSGLAGDEQYF
- TRBJ2-1 - TRBV20-1 TGCAGTGCCCTATTCAATGAGCAGTTCTTC CSALFNEQFF
- TRBJ1-1 - TRBV20-1 TGCAGTGCCCCGCGGGGTGTGAACACTGAAGCTTTCTTT CSAPRGVNTEAFF
- TRBJ1-2 - TRBV27 TGTGCCAGCAGTCCCCTCGGGGGCGCCAACTATGGCTACACCTTC CASSPLGGANYGYTF
TRBD2 TRBJ2-5 - TRBV6-2/TRBV6-3 TGTGCCAGCAGTTACAGCCTAGCGGACCAGCGGCCAGAGACCCAGTACTTC CASSYSLADQRPETQYF
- TRBJ1-6 few TRBV20-1 TGCAGTGTCCTACAGGGAATAAGTAATTCACCCCTCCACTTT CSVLQGISNSPLHF
- TRBJ2-5 - TRBV6-5 TGTGCCAGCAGGACCCCAGGGCAAGAGACCCAGTACTTC CASRTPGQETQYF
- TRBJ2-3 - TRBV20-1 TGCAGTGCAAACAGGGTTGAGGATACGCAGTATTTT CSANRVEDTQYF
- TRBJ2-7 - TRBV7-8 TGTGCCAGCAGAACTTTGGGGTCTGGGGGGAGCGAGCAGTACTTC CASRTLGSGGSEQYF
TRBD2 TRBJ2-7 many TRBV29-1 TGCAGCGTTGAGACGGGGGGATCTGAGTCCGAGCAGTACTTC CSVETGGSESEQYF
TRBD2 TRBJ2-7 - TRBV20-1 TGCAGTGCTAGCTCTGGGGGAGGGGACGAGCAGTACTTC CSASSGGGDEQYF
TRBD2 TRBJ2-3 - TRBV6-6 TGTGCCAGCAGCCCGGGACTAGCGGGGGGACCAGATACGCAGTATTTT CASSPGLAGGPDTQYF
- TRBJ2-5 - TRBV10-3 TGTGCCATCAGTGAGTCGACTAGGGAAGAGACCCAGTACTTC CAISESTREETQYF
- TRBJ2-1 - TRBV11-2 TGTGCCAGCAGCTTAGACTCACCAAGGTCGCGGATTCCCAATGAGCAGTTCTTC CASSLDSPRSRIPNEQFF
TRBD2 TRBJ2-1 few TRBV7-2 TGTGCCAGCAGCTTTCGACTAGCGAGTGAGCAGTTCTTC CASSFRLASEQFF
- TRBJ2-1 few TRBV7-2 TGTGCCAGCAGCTCAGACCCTTCCTATGAGCAGTTCTTC CASSSDPSYEQFF
- TRBJ2-1 - TRBV20-1 TGCAGTGCTAGTGATGGCTTGAGCTCCTACAATGAGCAGTTCTTC CSASDGLSSYNEQFF
TRBD2 TRBJ2-2 many TRBV6-6 TGTGCCAGCACCAATATGGCGGGGGCCGGGGAGCTGTTTTTT CASTNMAGAGELFF
- TRBJ2-1 - TRBV20-1 TGCAGTGCTACACTAGGTTCCTACAATGAGCAGTTCTTC CSATLGSYNEQFF
- TRBJ2-5 few TRBV29-1 TGCAGCGTTGAAGTCACACCGAAAGAGACCCAGTACTTC CSVEVTPKETQYF
- TRBJ1-2 - TRBV6-6 TGTGCCAGCAAGTTGAGGGGTTGTGGCTACATCTTC CASKLRGCGYIF
- TRBJ1-5 - TRBV5-5 TGTGCCAGCAGCTTGTGGTCAGGCAATAGCAATCAGCCCCAGCATTTT CASSLWSGNSNQPQHF
- TRBJ1-1 many TRBV20-1 TGCAGTGCTAGAGATTGGAGGTCCGGGGGAAGCACTGAAGCTTTCTTT CSARDWRSGGSTEAFF